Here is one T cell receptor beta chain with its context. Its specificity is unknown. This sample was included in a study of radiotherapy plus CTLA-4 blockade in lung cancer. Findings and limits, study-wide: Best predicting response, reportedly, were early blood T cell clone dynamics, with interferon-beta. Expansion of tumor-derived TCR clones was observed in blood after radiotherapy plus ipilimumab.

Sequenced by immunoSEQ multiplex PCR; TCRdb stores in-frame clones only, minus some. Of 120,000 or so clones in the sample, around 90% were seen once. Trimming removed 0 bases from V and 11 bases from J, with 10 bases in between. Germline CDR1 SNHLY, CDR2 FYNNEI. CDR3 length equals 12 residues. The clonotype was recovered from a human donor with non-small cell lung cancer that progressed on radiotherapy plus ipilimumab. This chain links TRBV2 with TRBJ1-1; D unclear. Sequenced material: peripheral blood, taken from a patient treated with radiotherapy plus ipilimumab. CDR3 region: CASSEAKFSAFF. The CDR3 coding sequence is TGTGCCAGCAGTGAAGCGAAATTCTCGGCTTTCTTT.